Each of the 18 T cell receptor beta chains below was sequenced from the same sample in a study of T cell clones after liver transplantation. Sequenced by immunoSEQ multiplex PCR; TCRdb stores in-frame clones only, minus some. The sample shows 70,000 to 95,000 clones, approximately 82% of them seen only once. This specimen was CD4+ T cells from blood, taken at the 22-month timepoint. These receptors came from a human patient who received a liver transplant. Part of the T cells may come from the graft donor.

This chain links TRBV4-1 with TRBJ2-5; 9 positions agree with TRBD1. The CDR3 runs to 15 residues. Germline V gives CDR1 MGHRA, CDR2 YSYEKL. J gave up 2 bases and V 4 bases, and 5 bases lay outside the gene matches. This chain's CDR3 is CASSPYRGQQETQYF. CDR3 coding DNA: TGCGCCAGCAGCCCCTACAGGGGGCAGCAAGAGACCCAGTACTTC.

The sample holds a few counts of this clone. DNA of the CDR3: TGTGCCAGCAGTCCGGGACTAGCGGGAGGGGGGACCACAGATACGCAGTATTTT. Amino acid sequence: CASSPGLAGGGTTDTQYF. The chain employs TRBV2 and TRBJ2-3; 16 positions agree with TRBD2. The CDR3 loop spans 18 amino acids. Germline CDR1 is SNHLY and CDR2 is FYNNEI. The V segment lost 5 bases and the J segment 2 bases; nucleotides outside the gene matches: 7.

This clone has just a few counts. The chain combines TRBV5-1 with TRBJ1-2, with D possibly matching TRBD1 (6 bases). The V end lost 4 bases, the J end lost 4 bases, and 17 bases lay between the germline ends. The CDR3 has 15 amino acids. Per germline, CDR1 SGHRS and CDR2 YFSETQ. CDR3 nucleotides: TGCGCCAGCAGCCCGGACGGGGGGCTGGGCTATGGCTACACCTTC. This translates into CASSPDGGLGYGYTF.

This clone was counted once. This chain joins TRBV19 and TRBJ1-4; D uncertain. V was clipped by 0 bases and J by 8 bases, with 4 bases between them. The CDR3 has 12 residues. The germline gives CDR1 LNHDA, CDR2 SQIVND (reference sequence). This CDR3 reads CASSIDREKLFF. DNA for the CDR3: TGTGCCAGTAGTATAGATCGGGAAAAACTGTTTTTT.

V gene TRBV12-5 combines with J gene TRBJ2-1; 8 nucleotides agree with TRBD1. CDR1 and CDR2 (germline): LGHNT, FRNRAP. Trimming removed 1 base from V and 7 bases from J; junction bases left unmatched: 6. This CDR3 contains 15 residues. CDR3 sequence (DNA): TGTGCTAGTGGTTTGGCACAGGGGGGAGCGAATGAGCAGTTCTTC. It codes for CASGLAQGGANEQFF.

The V call is TRBV19, the J call TRBJ1-5; 7 bases map to TRBD1. Germline CDR1 reads LNHDA; CDR2 reads SQIVND (reference sequence). The CDR3 runs to 17 residues. With 5 bases clipped from V and 0 bases from J, the junction kept 10 bases outside the gene matches. The CDR3 DNA is TGTGCCAGTAGTTCATACCTGGACAGGCCTAGCAATCAGCCCCAGCATTTT. This translates into CASSSYLDRPSNQPQHF.

The rearrangement joins TRBV4-1 to TRBJ2-5; D not certain. Germline CDR1 reads MGHRA; CDR2 reads YSYEKL. The CDR3 totals 14 residues. The ends were cut back, 1 base at V and 5 bases at J, with 11 bases in the middle. The CDR3 DNA follows: TGCGCCAGCAGCCAAGCCCCAACCTCGGAGACCCAGTACTTC. Its translation: CASSQAPTSETQYF.

The V gene is TRBV19, the J gene TRBJ1-1; a possible D gene is TRBD1 (5 bases). CDR1 is LNHDA and CDR2 is SQIVND in the germline V gene (reference sequence). This CDR3 is 15 amino acids long. Deletions cut 9 bases from V and 1 base from J, with 18 bases between. The CDR3 loop is CASAKGSGQNTEAFF. In DNA form, the CDR3 reads TGTGCCAGCGCCAAAGGTAGCGGACAGAACACTGAAGCTTTCTTT.

The rearrangement joins TRBV7-3 to TRBJ1-3; no reliable D call. The germline V gene encodes CDR1 SGHTA and CDR2 FQGTGA. V dropped 1 base and J dropped 0 bases, with 7 bases sitting between them. The CDR3 has 15 residues. The CDR3, as DNA: TGTGCCAGCAGCTTAAATGGTCGCTCTGGAAACACCATATATTTT. Protein sequence: CASSLNGRSGNTIYF.

This clone appeared a few times. The chain carries TRBV19 and TRBJ1-1, with D hard to call. The CDR3 spans 13 residues. With 5 bases removed from V and 8 bases from J, the gap between germline ends came to 15 bases. Germline assignment: CDR1 LNHDA and CDR2 SQIVND (reference sequence). The chain's CDR3 is CASSVGRKAEAFF. The CDR3 DNA reads as TGTGCCAGTAGTGTCGGACGGAAAGCCGAAGCTTTCTTT. Full variable domain (outside the CDR3, taken from reference TRBV19 and TRBJ1-1): DGGITQSPKYLFRKEGQNVTLSCEQNLNHDAMYWYRQDPGQGLRLIYYSQIVNDFQKGDIAEGYSVSREKKESFPLTVTSAQKNPTAFYLCASSVGRKAEAFFGQGTRLTVV.

The sample holds one count of this clone. The rearrangement joins TRBV5-6 to TRBJ2-1, with 15 bases fitting TRBD2. This CDR3 comprises 16 residues. Losses at the gene ends were 6 bases for V and 7 bases for J; bases not matched to a gene: 8. Germline loops: CDR1 SGHDT, CDR2 YYEEEE. CDR3 loop: CASINFGTSGGNEQFF. In nucleotides, the CDR3 is TGTGCCAGCATCAATTTCGGGACTAGCGGGGGGAATGAGCAGTTCTTC.

A few counts support this clone. The genes are TRBV10-3 and TRBJ2-4; weak D call: TRBD2 (7 bases). The germline CDR1 and CDR2 sequences are ENHRY and SYGVKD. V dropped 3 bases and J dropped 4 bases, with 16 bases sitting between them. The CDR3 covers 16 residues. The CDR3, as DNA: TGTGCCATCAGTGAAGAGGGAGGGGGGGTAAAAAACATTCAGTACTTC. This encodes CAISEEGGGVKNIQYF.

The rearrangement uses TRBV7-9 and TRBJ2-1, with 13 positions matching TRBD2. Trimming at V came to 4 bases and at J to 2 bases, leaving 11 bases not matched to a gene. This CDR3 is 19 amino acids long. In germline, CDR1 is SEHNR, CDR2 FQNEAQ (reference sequence). The CDR3 region is CASSSRLAGGPTPYNEQFF. CDR3 sequence (DNA): TGTGCCAGCAGCTCAAGACTAGCGGGAGGTCCCACGCCCTACAATGAGCAGTTCTTC.

J is TRBJ2-7 and V is TRBV6-1; tentatively, D is TRBD2 (7 bases). Deletions cut 1 base from V and 4 bases from J, with 17 bases between. The CDR3 has 16 amino acids. Germline CDR1 is MNHNS and CDR2 is SASEGT. CDR3 amino acids: CASSEVKGGSRYEQYF. CDR3 bases: TGTGCCAGCAGTGAAGTGAAGGGGGGGTCCCGGTACGAGCAGTACTTC.

The chain is built from TRBV5-4 and TRBJ2-3, with 8 positions matching TRBD2. V gave up 0 bases and J gave up 4 bases; unmatched junction bases: 4. The germline gives CDR1 SGHNT, CDR2 YYREEE (reference sequence). The CDR3 sequence is 15 residues long. The CDR3: CASSLEGREADTQYF. The CDR3, as DNA: TGTGCCAGCAGCTTGGAAGGGCGGGAGGCAGATACGCAGTATTTT.

This clone was observed a few times. This sequence joins TRBV18 and TRBJ2-1; a possible D gene is TRBD1 (6 bases). This CDR3 comprises 14 residues. V was pared by 0 bases and J by 5 bases, with 8 bases between. The germline CDR1 and CDR2 sequences are KGHSH and LQKENI. The CDR3 sequence is CASSPPNRDNEQFF. The CDR3 DNA reads TGTGCCAGCTCACCACCGAACAGGGACAATGAGCAGTTCTTC.

The chain couples TRBV7-9 to TRBJ1-2; D unclear. The CDR3 runs to 11 residues. V was shortened by 5 bases and J by 6 bases, with 7 bases between the two germline ends. Germline V gene data show CDR1 as SEHNR and CDR2 as FQNEAQ (reference sequence). As DNA, the CDR3 is TGTGCCAGCAGCCCGGAAGATGGCTACACCTTC. Protein product: CASSPEDGYTF.

V usage is TRBV7-9 and J usage is TRBJ1-1; D may be TRBD1 (6 bases). Trimming took off 4 bases at V and 5 bases at J, with 20 bases between the two ends. The CDR3 extends over 16 amino acids. In germline, CDR1 is SEHNR, CDR2 FQNEAQ (reference sequence). CDR3 DNA sequence: TGTGCCAGCAGCTCTAGGGGGTCGGGGCAGGGGACTGAAGCTTTCTTT. Translating gives CASSSRGSGQGTEAFF.